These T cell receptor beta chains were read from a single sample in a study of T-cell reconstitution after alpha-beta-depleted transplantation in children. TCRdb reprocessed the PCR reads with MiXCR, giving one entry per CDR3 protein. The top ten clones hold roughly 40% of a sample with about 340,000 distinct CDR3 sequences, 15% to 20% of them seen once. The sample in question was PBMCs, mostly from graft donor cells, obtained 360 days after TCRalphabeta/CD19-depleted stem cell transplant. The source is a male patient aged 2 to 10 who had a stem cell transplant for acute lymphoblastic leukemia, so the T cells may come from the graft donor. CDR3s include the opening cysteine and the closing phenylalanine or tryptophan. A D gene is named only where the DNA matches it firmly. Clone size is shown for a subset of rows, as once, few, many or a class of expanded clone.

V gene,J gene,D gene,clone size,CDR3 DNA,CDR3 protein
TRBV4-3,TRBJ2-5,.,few,TGCGCCAGCAGCCAAGATCGGGTGTCCCAGTACTTC,CASSQDRVSQYF
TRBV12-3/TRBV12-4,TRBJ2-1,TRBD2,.,TGTGCCAGCAGTTTTTTTGGCGGGAGGTACAATGAGCAGTTCTTC,CASSFFGGRYNEQFF
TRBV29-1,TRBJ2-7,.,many,TGCAGCGTTTCGATTGCCTACGAGCAGTACTTC,CSVSIAYEQYF
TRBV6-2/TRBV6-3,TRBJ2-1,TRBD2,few,TGTGCCAGCAGTTACTACGTAGCGGGTTTCAGCTCCTACAATGAGCAGTTCTTC,CASSYYVAGFSSYNEQFF
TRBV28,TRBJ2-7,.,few,TGTGCCAGCAGTTTAAGAGGGCAGGTAAAAACGTGGGAGCAGTACTTC,CASSLRGQVKTWEQYF
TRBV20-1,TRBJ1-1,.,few,TGCAGTGCTTCCGCGACCGGGCAAGCTTTCTTT,CSASATGQAFF
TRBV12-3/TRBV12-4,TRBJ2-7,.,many,TGTGCCAGCAGTTTAGGCGCCAACTTC,CASSLGANF
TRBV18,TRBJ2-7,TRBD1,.,TGTGCCAGCTCGGACAGGGGGGTCCGCTACGAGCAGTACTTC,CASSDRGVRYEQYF
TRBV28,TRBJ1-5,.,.,TGTGCCAGCAGTTTATGGGGGGGTTTCGGGCAGAACAATCAGCCCCAGCATTTT,CASSLWGGFGQNNQPQHF
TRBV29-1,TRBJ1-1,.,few,TGCAGCGTCAACAGGGACACTGAAGCTTTCTTT,CSVNRDTEAFF
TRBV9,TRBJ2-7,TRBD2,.,TGTGCCAGCAGCGTAGCGGGAGGGCAGAACGAGCAGTACTTC,CASSVAGGQNEQYF
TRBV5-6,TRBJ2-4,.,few,TGTGCCAGCAGCTTTCTAGACTCCCCTAACATTCAGTACTTC,CASSFLDSPNIQYF
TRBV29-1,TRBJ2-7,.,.,TGCAGCGTTGAAGTTGGCTACGAGCAGTACTTC,CSVEVGYEQYF
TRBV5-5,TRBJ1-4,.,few,TGTGCCAGCAGCTCCGGCGGGGCAACTAATGAAAAACTGTTTTTT,CASSSGGATNEKLFF
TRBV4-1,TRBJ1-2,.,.,TGCGCCAGCAGCCAAGATAGGGGAAGAGATGGCTACACCTTC,CASSQDRGRDGYTF
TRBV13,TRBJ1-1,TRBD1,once,TGTGCCAGCAGCTCAATCGGGACAGTCAACACTGAAGCTTTCTTT,CASSSIGTVNTEAFF
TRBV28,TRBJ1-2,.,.,TGTGCCAGCAGTCCCCCCATTTATGGCTACACCTTC,CASSPPIYGYTF
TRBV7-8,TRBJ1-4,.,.,TGTGCCAGCAGCTCGTTCCAGGGGATTGGGGAAAAACTGTTTTTT,CASSSFQGIGEKLFF
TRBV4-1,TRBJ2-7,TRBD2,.,TGCGCCAGCGGAAAGCGGGAGCGCGCCTACGAGCAGTACTTC,CASGKRERAYEQYF
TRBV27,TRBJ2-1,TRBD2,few,TGTGCCAGCAGTTTTTGTGCGGGAGGACCCTACAATGAGCAGTTCTTC,CASSFCAGGPYNEQFF
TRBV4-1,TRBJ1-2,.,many,TGCGCCAGCAGCCAAGTTGCGGGGTACGGCTACACCTTC,CASSQVAGYGYTF
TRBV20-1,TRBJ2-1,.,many,TGCAGTGCTAGTGGCGGGGACACCAACAATGAGCAGTTCTTC,CSASGGDTNNEQFF
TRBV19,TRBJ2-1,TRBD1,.,TGTGCCAGTAGCAGACAGGGGTGGCCTGTTAATGAGCAGTTCTTC,CASSRQGWPVNEQFF
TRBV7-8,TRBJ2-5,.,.,TGTGCCAGCAGTTTAGGGGGGTCTACTAGCAGCCAAGGGACCCAGTACTTC,CASSLGGSTSSQGTQYF
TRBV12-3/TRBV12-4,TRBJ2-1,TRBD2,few,TGTGCCAGCAGTTTAGCAAGCGGGAGGGTAGGCAATGAGCAGTTCTTC,CASSLASGRVGNEQFF
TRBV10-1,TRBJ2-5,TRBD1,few,TGCGCCAGCAGTTCAGGACAGGCCCTCTTCCAAGAGACCCAGTACTTC,CASSSGQALFQETQYF
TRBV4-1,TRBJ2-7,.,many,TGCGCCAGCAGCCGAGAGACAGTGGGAGTCTCCTACGAGCAGTACTTC,CASSRETVGVSYEQYF
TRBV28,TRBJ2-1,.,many,TGTGCCAGCAGTTTAAAGCTGGTCTTGGGGTACAATGAGCAGTTCTTC,CASSLKLVLGYNEQFF